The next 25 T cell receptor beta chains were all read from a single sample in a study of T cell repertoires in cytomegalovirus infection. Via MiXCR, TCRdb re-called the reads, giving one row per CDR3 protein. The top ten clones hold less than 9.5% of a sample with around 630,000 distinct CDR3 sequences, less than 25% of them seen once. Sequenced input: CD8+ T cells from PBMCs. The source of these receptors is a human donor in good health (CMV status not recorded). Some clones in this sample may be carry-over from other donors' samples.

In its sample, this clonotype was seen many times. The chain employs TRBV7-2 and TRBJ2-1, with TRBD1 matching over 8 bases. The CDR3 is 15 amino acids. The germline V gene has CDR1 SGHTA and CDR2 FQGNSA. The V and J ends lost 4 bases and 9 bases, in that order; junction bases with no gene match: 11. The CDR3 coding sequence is TGTGCCAGCAGCTATCGGGATGCAGGGGGCAGTGAGCAGTTCTTC. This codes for CASSYRDAGGSEQFF.

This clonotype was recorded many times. Here the CDR3 reads CASSPGGDQPQHF. CDR3 in DNA: TGTGCCAGCAGCCCCGGGGGGGATCAGCCCCAGCATTTT. The chain couples TRBV7-2 to TRBJ1-5, with a possible D match to TRBD1 (5 bases). Germline V gene sequence: CDR1 SGHTA, CDR2 FQGNSA. V lost 5 bases and J lost 5, with 10 bases in between. The CDR3 sequence is 13 residues long.

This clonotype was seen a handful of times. The CDR3 DNA reads TGCAGCGTTGGGACATTAGACTCCTACGAGCAGTACTTC. It is translated as CSVGTLDSYEQYF. The chain links TRBV29-1 to TRBJ2-7; the D gene is possibly TRBD1 (5 bases). The CDR3 is 13 residues long. V was cut by 4 bases and J by 0 bases, with 10 bases left in between. Germline V gene data show CDR1 as SQVTM and CDR2 as ANQGSEA.

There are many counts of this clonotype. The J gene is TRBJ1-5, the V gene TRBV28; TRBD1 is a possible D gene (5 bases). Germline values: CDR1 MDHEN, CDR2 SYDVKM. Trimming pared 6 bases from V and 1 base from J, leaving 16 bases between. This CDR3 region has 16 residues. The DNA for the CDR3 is TGTGCCAGCAGCTATGACAGTTATAGGAGCAATCAGCCCCAGCATTTT. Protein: CASSYDSYRSNQPQHF.

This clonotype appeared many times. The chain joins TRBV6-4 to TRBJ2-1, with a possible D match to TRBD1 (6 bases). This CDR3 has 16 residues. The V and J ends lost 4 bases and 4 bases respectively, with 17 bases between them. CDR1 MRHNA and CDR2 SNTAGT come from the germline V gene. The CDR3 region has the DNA TGTGCCAGCAGTGTTTTGGGGCAGGGGACGTACAATGAGCAGTTCTTC. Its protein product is CASSVLGQGTYNEQFF.

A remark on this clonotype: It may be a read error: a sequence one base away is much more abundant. CDR3 sequence (DNA): TGTGCCAGCAGTTTAAGGGCTGGCGCAGATACGCCGTATTTT. Translation: CASSLRAGADTPYF. The chain recombines TRBV12-3 or TRBV12-4 with TRBJ2-3; D gene unclear. CDR3 length equals 14 residues.

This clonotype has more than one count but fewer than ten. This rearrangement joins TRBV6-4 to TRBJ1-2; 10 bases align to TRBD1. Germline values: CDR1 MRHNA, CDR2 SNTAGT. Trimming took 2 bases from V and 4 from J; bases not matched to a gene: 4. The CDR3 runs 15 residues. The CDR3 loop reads CASSDRTGGSYGYTF. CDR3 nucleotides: TGTGCCAGCAGTGACCGGACAGGGGGAAGCTATGGCTACACCTTC.

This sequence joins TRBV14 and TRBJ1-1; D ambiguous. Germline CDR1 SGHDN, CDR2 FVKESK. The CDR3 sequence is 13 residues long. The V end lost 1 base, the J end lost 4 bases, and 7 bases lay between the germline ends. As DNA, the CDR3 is TGTGCCAGCAGCCAAGGGGTGAGCACTGAAGCTTTCTTT. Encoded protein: CASSQGVSTEAFF.

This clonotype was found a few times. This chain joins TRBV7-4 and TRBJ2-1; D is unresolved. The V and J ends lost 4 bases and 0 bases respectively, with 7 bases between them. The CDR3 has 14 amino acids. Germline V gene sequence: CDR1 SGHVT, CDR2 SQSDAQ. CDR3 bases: TGTGCCAGCAGCTCCCTGTTCTCCTACAATGAGCAGTTCTTC. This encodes CASSSLFSYNEQFF.

Here the CDR3 DNA reads TGTGCCAGCAGTTACTCCAGGGGTTCACCCCTCCACTTT. Its protein is CASSYSRGSPLHF. The chain recombines TRBV6-8 with TRBJ1-6; D may be TRBD1 (6 bases). Germline CDR1 reads MNHGY; CDR2 reads SAAAGT. V lost 0 bases and J lost 9, with 6 bases in between. The CDR3 consists of 13 residues.

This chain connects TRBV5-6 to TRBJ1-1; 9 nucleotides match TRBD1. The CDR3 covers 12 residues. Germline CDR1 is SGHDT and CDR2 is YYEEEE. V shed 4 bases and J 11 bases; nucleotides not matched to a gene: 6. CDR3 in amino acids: CASSHRDRVAFF. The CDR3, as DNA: TGTGCCAGCAGCCACCGGGACAGGGTGGCTTTCTTT.

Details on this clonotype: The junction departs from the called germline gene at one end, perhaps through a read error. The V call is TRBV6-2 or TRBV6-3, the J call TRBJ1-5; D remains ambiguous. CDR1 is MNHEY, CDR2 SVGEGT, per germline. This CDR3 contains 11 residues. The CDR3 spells CASSYSTERYF. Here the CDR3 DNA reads TGTGCCAGCAGTTACTCGACCGAAAGGTATTTT.

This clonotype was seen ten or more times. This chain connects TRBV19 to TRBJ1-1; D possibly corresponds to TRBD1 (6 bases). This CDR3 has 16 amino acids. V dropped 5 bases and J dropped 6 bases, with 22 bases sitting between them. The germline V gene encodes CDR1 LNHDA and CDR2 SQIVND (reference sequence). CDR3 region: CASSSLGRQGSPEAFF. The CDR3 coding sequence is TGTGCCAGTAGTTCCCTGGGAAGGCAGGGGTCCCCTGAAGCTTTCTTT.

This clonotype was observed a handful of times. The CDR3 reads CASSTGTGSYNEQFF. CDR3 DNA: TGTGCCAGCAGCACCGGGACAGGGTCTTACAATGAGCAGTTCTTC. The chain carries TRBV7-9 and TRBJ2-1; 9 nucleotides line up with TRBD1. The CDR3 extends over 15 amino acids. Germline assignment: CDR1 SEHNR and CDR2 FQNEAQ (reference sequence). J gave up 4 bases and V 5 bases, and 6 bases lay outside the gene matches.

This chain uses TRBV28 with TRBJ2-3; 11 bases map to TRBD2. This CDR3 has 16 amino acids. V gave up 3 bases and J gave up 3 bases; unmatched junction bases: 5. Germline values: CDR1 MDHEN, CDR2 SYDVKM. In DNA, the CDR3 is TGTGCCAGCAGTTTTCCTAGCGGGGGGAGAACAGATACGCAGTATTTT. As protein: CASSFPSGGRTDTQYF.

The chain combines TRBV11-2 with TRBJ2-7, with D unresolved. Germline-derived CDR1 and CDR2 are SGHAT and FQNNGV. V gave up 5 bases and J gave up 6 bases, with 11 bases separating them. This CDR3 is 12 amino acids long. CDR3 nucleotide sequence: TGTGCCAGCAGCCTTAGGACGGCCGAGCAGTACTTC. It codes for CASSLRTAEQYF.

CDR3 protein: CAISDQGLIGELFF. CDR3 bases: TGTGCCATCAGTGATCAGGGGTTGATCGGGGAGCTGTTTTTT. The V and J genes are TRBV10-3 and TRBJ2-2; a possible D gene is TRBD1 (6 bases). The ends were cut back, 3 bases at V and 7 bases at J, with 12 bases in the middle. The CDR3 sequence is 14 residues long. Germline V CDR1 and CDR2: ENHRY, SYGVKD.

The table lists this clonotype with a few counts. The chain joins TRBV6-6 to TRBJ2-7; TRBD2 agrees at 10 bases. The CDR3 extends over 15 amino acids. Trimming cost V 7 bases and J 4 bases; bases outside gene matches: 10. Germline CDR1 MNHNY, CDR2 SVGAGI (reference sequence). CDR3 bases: TGTGCCAGCATAGGTTCCGGGACTAGCGTATACGAGCAGTACGTC. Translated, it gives CASIGSGTSVYEQYV.

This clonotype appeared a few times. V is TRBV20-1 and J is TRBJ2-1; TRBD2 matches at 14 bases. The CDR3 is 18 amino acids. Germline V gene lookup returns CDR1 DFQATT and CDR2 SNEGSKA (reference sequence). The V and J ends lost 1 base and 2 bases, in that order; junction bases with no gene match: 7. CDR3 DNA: TGCAGTGCTAGAGGGACTAGCGGGGGGCCCACAACCTACAATGAGCAGTTCTTC. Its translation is CSARGTSGGPTTYNEQFF.

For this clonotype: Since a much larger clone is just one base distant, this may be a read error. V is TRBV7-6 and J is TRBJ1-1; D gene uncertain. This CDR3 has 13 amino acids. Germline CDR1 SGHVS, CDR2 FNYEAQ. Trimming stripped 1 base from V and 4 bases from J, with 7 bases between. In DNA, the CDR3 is TGTGCCAGCAGCTTAGTCGTATCCACTGAAGCTTTCTTT. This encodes CASSLVVSTEAFF.

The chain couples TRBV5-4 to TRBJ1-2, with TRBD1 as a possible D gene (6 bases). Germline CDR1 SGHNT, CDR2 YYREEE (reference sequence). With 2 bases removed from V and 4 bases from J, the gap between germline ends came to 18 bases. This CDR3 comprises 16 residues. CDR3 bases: TGTGCCAGCAGCTTCGGGGGCCGGCCTCAGGGCTATGGCTACACCTTC. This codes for CASSFGGRPQGYGYTF. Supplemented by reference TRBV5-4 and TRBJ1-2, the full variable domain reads ETGVTQSPTHLIKTRGQQVTLRCSSQSGHNTVSWYQQALGQGPQFIFQYYREEENGRGNFPPRFSGLQFPNYSSELNVNALELDDSALYLCASSFGGRPQGYGYTFGSGTRLTVV.

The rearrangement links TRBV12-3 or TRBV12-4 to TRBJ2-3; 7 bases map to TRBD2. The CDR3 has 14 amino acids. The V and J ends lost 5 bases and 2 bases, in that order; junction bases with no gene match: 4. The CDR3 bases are TGTGCCAGCAGTGTGGGGGGGGACACAGATACGCAGTATTTT. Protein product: CASSVGGDTDTQYF.

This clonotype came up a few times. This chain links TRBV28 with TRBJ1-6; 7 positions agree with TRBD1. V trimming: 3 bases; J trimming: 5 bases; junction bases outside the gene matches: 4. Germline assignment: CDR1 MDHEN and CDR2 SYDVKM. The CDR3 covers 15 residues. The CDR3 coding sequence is TGTGCCAGCAGTTTCGACAGGGAGGATAATTCACCCCTCCACTTT. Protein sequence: CASSFDREDNSPLHF.

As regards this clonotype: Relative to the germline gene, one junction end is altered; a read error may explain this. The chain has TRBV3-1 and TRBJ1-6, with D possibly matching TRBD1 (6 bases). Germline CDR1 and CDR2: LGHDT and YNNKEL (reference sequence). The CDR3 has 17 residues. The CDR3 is CASSQPGTLSHNSPLHF. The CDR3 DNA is TGTGCCAGCAGCCAACCCGGGACACTCTCCCATAATTCACCCCTCCACTTT.

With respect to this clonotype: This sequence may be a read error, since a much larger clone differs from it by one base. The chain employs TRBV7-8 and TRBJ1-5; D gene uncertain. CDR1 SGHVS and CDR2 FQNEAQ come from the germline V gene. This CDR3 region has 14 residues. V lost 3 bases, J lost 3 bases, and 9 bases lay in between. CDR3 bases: TGTGCCAGCAGCTTCGTACAGTTCAATCAGCCCCAGCATTTT. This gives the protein CASSFVQFNQPQHF.